A selection of T cell receptor beta chains follows, all from one sample in a study of blood T cell repertoires in COVID-19. Clones were read by immunoSEQ multiplex PCR, and TCRdb kept only the in-frame ones, dropping some. The sample contains approximately 68,000 clones, 65% to 90% of which appear only once. Sequenced sample: peripheral blood. All receptors come from a man at least 80 years old with active COVID-19. The CDR3 runs from the conserved cysteine through the conserved F or W. The order of the fields is V gene, D gene, J gene, clone size, CDR3 protein, CDR3 DNA. A D gene is named only where the DNA matches it firmly. A row's size may be missing; if present it is once, few, many or a size class.

>TRBV27|TRBD2|TRBJ2-2|-
CASSPQLWRGTNTGELFF
TGTGCCAGCAGTCCCCAACTTTGGCGGGGGACCAACACCGGGGAGCTGTTTTTT
>TRBV18|-|TRBJ1-4|-
CASSPQEALNEKLFF
TGTGCCAGCTCACCTCAGGAGGCCCTTAATGAAAAACTGTTTTTT
>TRBV3-1/TRBV3-2|-|TRBJ2-3|once
CASSHGVRDGKTDTQYF
TGTGCCAGCAGCCATGGAGTGCGGGACGGCAAGACAGATACGCAGTATTTT
>TRBV7-2|-|TRBJ2-7|-
CASSIDSNLAYEQYF
TGTGCCAGCAGCATTGACAGCAATCTAGCCTACGAGCAGTACTTC
>TRBV5-1|-|TRBJ2-7|-
CASSLDRAYEQYF
TGCGCCAGCAGCTTGGACAGGGCCTACGAGCAGTACTTC
>TRBV10-2|TRBD1|TRBJ2-1|-
CASSFLPGQGPNEQFF
TGCGCCAGCAGCTTCCTCCCGGGACAGGGCCCTAATGAGCAGTTCTTC
>TRBV28|TRBD1|TRBJ2-1|-
CASSSGGFEQFF
TGTGCCAGCAGTTCAGGGGGCTTTGAGCAGTTCTTC
>TRBV10-3|-|TRBJ2-5|once
CAISELTVETQYF
TGTGCCATCAGTGAGCTGACAGTTGAGACCCAGTACTTC
>TRBV6-1|-|TRBJ2-3|-
CASSEGLGGATDTQYF
TGTGCCAGCAGTGAGGGGCTCGGCGGGGCCACAGATACGCAGTATTTT
>TRBV14|-|TRBJ2-5|-
CASSVEETQYF
TGTGCCAGCAGCGTTGAGGAGACCCAGTACTTC
>TRBV27|-|TRBJ1-1|once
CASSLTGGGAITEAFF
TGTGCCAGCAGCCTCACCGGTGGGGGCGCGATCACTGAAGCTTTCTTT
>TRBV6-1|-|TRBJ2-7|once
CASSEIFQTIYEQYF
TGTGCCAGCAGTGAAATCTTCCAGACAATCTACGAGCAGTACTTC
>TRBV4-3|-|TRBJ1-6|-
CASSQDGRGPNSPLHF
TGCGCCAGCAGCCAAGATGGAAGGGGTCCCAATTCACCCCTCCACTTT
>TRBV27|-|TRBJ2-6|-
CASRPTGVEGKGSGANVLTF
TGTGCCAGCAGGCCAACAGGGGTGGAGGGAAAGGGGTCTGGGGCCAACGTCCTGACTTTC
>TRBV30|TRBD2|TRBJ2-1|-
CAWSGLSGSLQFF
TGTGCCTGGTCTGGTCTTAGCGGGAGTCTGCAGTTCTTC
>TRBV4-3|TRBD2|TRBJ2-5|-
CASSQEALGGASGSGETQYF
TGCGCCAGCAGCCAAGAGGCATTGGGGGGAGCTAGCGGGAGCGGAGAGACCCAGTACTTC